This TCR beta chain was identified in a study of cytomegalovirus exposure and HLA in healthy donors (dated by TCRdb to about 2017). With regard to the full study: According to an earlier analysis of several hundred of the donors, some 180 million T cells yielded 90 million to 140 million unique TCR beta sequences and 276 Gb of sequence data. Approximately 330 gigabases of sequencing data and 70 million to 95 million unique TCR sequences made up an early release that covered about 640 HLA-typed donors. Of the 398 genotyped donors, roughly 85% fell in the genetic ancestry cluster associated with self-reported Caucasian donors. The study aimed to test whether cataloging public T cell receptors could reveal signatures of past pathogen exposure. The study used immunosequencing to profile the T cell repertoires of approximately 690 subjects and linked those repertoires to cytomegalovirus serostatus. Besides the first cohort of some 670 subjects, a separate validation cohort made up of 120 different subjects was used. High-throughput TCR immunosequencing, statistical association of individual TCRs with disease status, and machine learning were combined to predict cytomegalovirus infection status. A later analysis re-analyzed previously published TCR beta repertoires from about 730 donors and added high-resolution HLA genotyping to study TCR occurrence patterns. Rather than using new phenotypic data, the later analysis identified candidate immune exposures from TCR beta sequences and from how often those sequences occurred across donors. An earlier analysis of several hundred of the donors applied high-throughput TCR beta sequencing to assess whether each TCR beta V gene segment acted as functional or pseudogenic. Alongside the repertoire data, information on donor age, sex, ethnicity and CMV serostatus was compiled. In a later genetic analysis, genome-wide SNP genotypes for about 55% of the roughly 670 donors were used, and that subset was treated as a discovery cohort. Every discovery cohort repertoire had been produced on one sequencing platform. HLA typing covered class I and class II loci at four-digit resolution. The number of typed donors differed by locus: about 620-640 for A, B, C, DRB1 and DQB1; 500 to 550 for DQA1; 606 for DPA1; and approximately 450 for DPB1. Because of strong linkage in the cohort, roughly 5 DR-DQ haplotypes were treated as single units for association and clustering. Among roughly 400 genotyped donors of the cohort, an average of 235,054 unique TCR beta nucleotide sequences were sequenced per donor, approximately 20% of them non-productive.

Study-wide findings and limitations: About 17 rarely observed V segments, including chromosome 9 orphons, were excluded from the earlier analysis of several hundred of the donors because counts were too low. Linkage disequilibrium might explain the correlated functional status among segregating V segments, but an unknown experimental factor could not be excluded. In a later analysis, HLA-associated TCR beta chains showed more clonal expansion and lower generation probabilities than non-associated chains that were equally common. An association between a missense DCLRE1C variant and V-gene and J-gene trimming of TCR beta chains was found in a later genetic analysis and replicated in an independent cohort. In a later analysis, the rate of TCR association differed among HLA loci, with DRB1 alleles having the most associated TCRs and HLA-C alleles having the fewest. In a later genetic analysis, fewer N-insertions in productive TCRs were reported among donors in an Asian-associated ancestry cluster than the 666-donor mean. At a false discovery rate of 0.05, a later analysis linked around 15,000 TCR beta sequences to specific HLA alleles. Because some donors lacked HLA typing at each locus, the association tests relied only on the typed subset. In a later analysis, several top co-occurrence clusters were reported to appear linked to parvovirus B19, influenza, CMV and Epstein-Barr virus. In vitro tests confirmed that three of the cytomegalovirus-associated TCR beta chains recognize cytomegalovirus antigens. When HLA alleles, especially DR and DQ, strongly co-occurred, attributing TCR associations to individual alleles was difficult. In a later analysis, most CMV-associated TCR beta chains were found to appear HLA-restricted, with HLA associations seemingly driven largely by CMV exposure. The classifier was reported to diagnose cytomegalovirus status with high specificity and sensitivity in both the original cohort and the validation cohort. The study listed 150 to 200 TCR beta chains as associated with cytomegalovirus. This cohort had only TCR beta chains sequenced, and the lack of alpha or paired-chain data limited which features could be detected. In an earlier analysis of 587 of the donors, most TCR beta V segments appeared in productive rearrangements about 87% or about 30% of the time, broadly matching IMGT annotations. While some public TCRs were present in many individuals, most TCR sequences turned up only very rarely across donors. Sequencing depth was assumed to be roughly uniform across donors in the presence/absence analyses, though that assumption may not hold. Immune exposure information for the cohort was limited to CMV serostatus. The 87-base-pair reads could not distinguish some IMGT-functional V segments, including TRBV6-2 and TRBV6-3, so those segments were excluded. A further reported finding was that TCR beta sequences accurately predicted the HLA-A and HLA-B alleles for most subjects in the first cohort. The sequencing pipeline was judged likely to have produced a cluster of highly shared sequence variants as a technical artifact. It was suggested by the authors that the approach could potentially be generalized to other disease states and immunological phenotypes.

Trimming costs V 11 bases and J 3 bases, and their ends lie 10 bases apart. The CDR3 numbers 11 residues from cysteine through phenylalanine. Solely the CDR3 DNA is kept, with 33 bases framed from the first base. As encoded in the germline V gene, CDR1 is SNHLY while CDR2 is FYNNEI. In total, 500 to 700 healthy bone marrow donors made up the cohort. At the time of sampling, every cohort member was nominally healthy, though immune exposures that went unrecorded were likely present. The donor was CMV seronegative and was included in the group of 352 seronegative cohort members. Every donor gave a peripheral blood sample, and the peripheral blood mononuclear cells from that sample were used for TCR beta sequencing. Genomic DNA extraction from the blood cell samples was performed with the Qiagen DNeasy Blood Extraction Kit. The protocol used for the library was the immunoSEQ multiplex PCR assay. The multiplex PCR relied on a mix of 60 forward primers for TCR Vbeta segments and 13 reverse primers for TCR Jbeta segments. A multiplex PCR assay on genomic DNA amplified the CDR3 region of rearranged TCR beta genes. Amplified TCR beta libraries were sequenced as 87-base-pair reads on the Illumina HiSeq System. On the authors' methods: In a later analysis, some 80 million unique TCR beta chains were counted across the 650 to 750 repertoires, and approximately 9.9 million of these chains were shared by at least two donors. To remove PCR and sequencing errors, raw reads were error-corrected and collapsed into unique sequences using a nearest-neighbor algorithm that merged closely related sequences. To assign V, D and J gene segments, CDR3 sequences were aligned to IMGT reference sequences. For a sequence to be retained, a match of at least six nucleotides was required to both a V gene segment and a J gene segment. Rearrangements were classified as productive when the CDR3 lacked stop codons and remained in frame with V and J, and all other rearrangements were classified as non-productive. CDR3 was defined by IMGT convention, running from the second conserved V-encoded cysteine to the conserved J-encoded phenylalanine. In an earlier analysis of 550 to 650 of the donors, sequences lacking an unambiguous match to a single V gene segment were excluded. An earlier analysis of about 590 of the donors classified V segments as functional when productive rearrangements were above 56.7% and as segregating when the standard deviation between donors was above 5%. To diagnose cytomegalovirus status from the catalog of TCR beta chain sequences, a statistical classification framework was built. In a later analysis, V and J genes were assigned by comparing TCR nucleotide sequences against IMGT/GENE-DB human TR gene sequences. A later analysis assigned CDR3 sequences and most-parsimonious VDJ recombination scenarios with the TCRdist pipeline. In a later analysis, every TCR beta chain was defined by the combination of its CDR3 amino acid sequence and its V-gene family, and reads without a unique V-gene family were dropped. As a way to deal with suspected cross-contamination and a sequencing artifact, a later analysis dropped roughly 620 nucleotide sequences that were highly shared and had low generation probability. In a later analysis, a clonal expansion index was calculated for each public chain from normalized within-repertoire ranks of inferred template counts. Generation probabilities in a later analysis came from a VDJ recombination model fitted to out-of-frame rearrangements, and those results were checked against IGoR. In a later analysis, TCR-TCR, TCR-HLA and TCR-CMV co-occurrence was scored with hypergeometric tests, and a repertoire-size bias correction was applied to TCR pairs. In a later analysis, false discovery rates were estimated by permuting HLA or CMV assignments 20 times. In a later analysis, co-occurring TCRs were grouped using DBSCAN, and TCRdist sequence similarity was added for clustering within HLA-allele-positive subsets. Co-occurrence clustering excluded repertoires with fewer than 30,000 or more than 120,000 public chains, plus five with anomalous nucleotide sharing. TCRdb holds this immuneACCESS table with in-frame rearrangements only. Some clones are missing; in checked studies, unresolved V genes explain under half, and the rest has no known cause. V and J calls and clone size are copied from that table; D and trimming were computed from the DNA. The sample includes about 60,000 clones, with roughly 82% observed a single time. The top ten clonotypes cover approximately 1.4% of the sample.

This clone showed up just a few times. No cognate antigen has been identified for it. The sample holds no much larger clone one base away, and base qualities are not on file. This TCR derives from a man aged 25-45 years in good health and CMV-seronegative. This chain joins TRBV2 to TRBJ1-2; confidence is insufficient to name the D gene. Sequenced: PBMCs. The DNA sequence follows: TGTGCCCCAGGCGGGTACTATGGCTACACCTTC. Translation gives CAPGGYYGYTF.